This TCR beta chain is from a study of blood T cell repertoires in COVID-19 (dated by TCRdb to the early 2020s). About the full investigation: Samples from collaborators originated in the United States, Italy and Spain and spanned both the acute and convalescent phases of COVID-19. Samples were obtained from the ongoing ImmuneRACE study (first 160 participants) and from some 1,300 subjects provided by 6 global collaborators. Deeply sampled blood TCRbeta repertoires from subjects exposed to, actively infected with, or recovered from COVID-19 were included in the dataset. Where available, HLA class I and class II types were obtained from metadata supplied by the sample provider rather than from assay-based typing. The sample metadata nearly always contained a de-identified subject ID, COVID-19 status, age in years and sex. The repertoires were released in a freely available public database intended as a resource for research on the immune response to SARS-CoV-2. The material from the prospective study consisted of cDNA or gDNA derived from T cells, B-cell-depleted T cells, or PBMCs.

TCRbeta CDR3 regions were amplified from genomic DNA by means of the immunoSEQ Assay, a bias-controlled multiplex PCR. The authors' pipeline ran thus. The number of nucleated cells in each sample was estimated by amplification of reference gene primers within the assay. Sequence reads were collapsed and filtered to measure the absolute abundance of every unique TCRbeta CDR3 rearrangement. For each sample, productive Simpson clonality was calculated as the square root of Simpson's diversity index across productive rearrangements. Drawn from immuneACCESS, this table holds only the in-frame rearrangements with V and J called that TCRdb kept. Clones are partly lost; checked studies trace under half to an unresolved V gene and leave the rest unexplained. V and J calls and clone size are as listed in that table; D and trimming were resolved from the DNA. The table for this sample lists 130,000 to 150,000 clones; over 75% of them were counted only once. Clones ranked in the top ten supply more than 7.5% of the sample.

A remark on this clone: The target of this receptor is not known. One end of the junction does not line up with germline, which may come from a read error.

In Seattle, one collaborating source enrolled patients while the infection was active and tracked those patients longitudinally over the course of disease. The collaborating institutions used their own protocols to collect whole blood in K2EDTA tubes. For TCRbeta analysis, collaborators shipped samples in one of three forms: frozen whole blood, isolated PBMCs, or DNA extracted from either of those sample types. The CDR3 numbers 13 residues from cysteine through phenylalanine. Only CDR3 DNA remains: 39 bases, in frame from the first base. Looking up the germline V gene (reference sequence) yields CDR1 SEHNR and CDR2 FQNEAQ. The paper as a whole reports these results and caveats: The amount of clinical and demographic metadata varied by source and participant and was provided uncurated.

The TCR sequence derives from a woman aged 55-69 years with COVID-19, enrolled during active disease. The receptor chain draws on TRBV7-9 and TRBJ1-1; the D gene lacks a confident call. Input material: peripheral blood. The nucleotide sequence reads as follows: TGTGCCAGCAGCTTTTATCCCGAGAGGGCCCTCTTTTTT. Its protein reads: CASSFYPERALFF.